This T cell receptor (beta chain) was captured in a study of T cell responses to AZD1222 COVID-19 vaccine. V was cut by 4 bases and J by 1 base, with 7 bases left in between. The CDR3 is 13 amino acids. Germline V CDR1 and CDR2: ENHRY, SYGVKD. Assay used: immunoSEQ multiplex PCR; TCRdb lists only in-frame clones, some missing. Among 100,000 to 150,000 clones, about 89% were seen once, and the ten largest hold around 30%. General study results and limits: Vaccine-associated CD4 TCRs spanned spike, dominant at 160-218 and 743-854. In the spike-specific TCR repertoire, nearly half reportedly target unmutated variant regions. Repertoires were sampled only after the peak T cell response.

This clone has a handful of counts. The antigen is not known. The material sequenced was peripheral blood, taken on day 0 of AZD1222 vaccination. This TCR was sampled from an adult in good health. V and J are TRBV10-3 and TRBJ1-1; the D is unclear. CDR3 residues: CAISAKGNTEAFF. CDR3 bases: TGTGCCATCAGTGCTAAGGGGAACACTGAAGCTTTCTTT.